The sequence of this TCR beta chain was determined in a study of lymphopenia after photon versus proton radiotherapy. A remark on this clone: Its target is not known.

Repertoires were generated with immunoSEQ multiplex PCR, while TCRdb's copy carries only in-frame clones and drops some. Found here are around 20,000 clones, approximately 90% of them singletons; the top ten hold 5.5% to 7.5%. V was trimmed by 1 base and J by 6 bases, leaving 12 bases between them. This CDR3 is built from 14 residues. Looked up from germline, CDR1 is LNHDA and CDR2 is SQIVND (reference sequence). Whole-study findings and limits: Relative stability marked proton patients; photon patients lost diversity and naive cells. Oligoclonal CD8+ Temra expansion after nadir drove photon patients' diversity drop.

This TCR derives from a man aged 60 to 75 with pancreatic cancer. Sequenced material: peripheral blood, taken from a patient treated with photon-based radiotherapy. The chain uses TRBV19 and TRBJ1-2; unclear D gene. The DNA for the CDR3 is TGTGCCAGTAGTATAGGTTGGGAAGGGAATGGCTACACCTTC. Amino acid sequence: CASSIGWEGNGYTF.